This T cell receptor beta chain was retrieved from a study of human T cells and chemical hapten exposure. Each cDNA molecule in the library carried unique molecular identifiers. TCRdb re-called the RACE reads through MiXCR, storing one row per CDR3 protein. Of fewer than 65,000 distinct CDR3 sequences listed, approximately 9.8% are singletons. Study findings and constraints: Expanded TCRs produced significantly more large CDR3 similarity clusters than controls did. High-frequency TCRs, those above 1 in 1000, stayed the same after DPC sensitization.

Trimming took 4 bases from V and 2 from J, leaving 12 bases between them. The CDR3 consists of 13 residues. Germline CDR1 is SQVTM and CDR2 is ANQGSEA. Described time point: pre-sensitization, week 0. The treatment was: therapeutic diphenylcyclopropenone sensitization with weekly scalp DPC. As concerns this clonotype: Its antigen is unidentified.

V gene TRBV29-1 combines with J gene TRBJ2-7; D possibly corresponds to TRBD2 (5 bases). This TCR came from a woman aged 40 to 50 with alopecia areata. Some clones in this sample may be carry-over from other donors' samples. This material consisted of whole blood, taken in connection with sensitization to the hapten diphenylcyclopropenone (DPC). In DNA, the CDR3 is TGCAGCGTTGTATGGCAGACTACCTACGAGCAGTACTTC. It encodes CSVVWQTTYEQYF.